The source of this T cell receptor (beta chain) is a study of blood T cells in healthy people across ages (dated by TCRdb to 2015 to 2017). A note on the overall study: In model experiments, roughly one uniquely barcoded TCR beta cDNA molecule per two T cells was captured by template switching. Age-related changes in TCR beta repertoire diversity were measured in the study by deep sequencing normalized with unique cDNA molecular identifiers. The donors were split into four age groups: young (average roughly 15 years), middle-aged (around 37), aged (around 67) and long-lived (roughly 80). To avoid experimental bias, donors of different ages were distributed randomly across sequencing lanes. The study analyzed two additional independent replicas of 1 million unique cDNA reads from the same blood draw for two donors, one aged 18 to 30 and one aged 80 or older.

The donors were around 39 Caucasian individuals from Russia, aged roughly 6 to 100 years, who were systemically healthy. Ten milliliters of peripheral blood were drawn from each donor into EDTA-treated Vacutainer tubes. Ficoll-Paque density-gradient centrifugation was used to isolate PBMCs, with at least 6 million per sample. Total RNA was extracted from PBMCs with Trizol reagent, with at least 5.5 micrograms obtained per sample. Naive CD45RAhigh/CD27high T cell percentages were measured by flow cytometry on a PBMC aliquot from every donor. A word on this clonotype: Its antigen is not yet known. One base away there is no much larger clone; base qualities are not given.

Libraries were prepared through 5' RACE. A second PCR of about 6 to 11 cycles was performed with a sample-barcoded 5' primer and a J-beta primer mix. A template-switch 5' adaptor carrying 12 random nucleotides introduced a unique molecular identifier onto each TCR beta cDNA molecule. Each sample yielded at least 2.5 million CDR3-containing paired-end reads. The Mint cDNA synthesis kit, primed by a TRBC-specific oligonucleotide, was used to synthesize first-strand cDNA from all RNA. All cDNA was treated with uracil-DNA glycosylase and then went through a first 18-cycle PCR with the universal primers M1SS and BC2_uni_R. From the authors' description of their analysis: Each sample was normalized by randomly selecting 1 million high-quality reads, each carrying a distinct molecular identifier. Instead of being binned into consensus sequences, reads with shared molecular identifiers were discarded. MiTCR, with a Q25 quality threshold and the strictest error-elimination algorithm, was used for CDR3 identification, clonotype clustering and error correction. A nonparametric unseen species model using Euler transformation provided a lower-bound estimate of total TCR beta diversity. TCRdb's own reprocessing of the public reads used fastp at Q25 and MiXCR and kept productive beta chains. Rows with a matching CDR3 protein are joined into one entry that keeps the most common DNA and genes. The V and J calls come from TCRdb's annotation, not from the publication. The sample contains around 1,900,000 distinct CDR3 sequences, 35% to 50% of them found a single time. The top ten hold 20% to 25% of the sample.

Overall study outcomes, separate from this receptor: Because profiling used bulk unsorted PBMCs, naive and antigen-experienced compartments could not be compared conclusively. Estimates of total diversity based on one million sequenced T cells were considered lower bounds and underestimates. There was a strong correlation between observed TCR beta diversity and the percentage of naive T cells measured by flow cytometry. As age increased, observed TCR beta diversity per million T cells dropped in a roughly linear way, and a significant reduction was already evident by age 40. Because the CMV infection status of the donors was unknown, age-related changes in expanded clonotypes may potentially have been confounded. Compared with the aged group, more naive CD4+ T cells, fewer expanded clones and increased TCR diversity were shown by the long-lived group, suggesting age selection.

CDR1 and CDR2, per the germline V gene, are SNHLY and FYNNEI. The CDR3 numbers 14 residues from cysteine through phenylalanine. CDR3 DNA is the only sequence kept; it has 42 bases, read in frame from the first base. A distance of 13 bases separates the germline ends of V and J, which lose 7 bases and 1 base respectively. The receptor's source is a human donor in good health. The rearranged segments are TRBV2 and TRBJ1-1; TRBD1 is perhaps the D gene, given 5 matching bases. The sample comprised blood. The DNA sequence follows: TGTGCCAGCACTTCAGGGCGGAGGAACACTGAAGCTTTCTTT. This sequence encodes CASTSGRRNTEAFF.